This T cell receptor (beta chain) was observed in a study of early T cells in non-severe SARS-CoV-2 infection (dated by TCRdb to about 2021). Study-wide context: Bulk RNA from unsorted whole blood was used for TCR sequencing, so alpha and beta chains could not be paired. The full study reports these points: VDJdb matching was skewed toward anti-spike CD8 responses and likely underestimated virus-specific expansions, missing private and CD4 specificities.

Taken from cysteine to phenylalanine, the CDR3 has 14 residues. Only the CDR3 part of the read is kept: 42 bases, read in frame from the first base. The junction shows trimming of 3 bases on V and 2 bases on J, and the gene matches do not reach 3 bases of it. CDR1 and CDR2 (SGHTA, FQGNSA) derive from the germline V gene. This clonotype has just a few counts. The target of this receptor is not known. No base quality information exists; no much larger clone differs at one position. The study was a case-control design nested within a healthcare worker cohort in London, UK, with weekly nasopharyngeal swab PCR tests and blood sampling. Healthcare workers were recruited between 23 and 31 March 2020, during the week of the UK lockdown, and were followed weekly for up to roughly 16 weeks. Libraries were prepared through 5' RACE. TCRdb lists the instrument as NextSeq 500. To correct for sequencing error and PCR bias, the TCR library protocol tagged individual cDNA molecules with unique molecular identifiers. TCR alpha and beta chains were both sequenced, and the abundances of alpha and beta sequences in each sample were closely correlated with each other. Regarding the original processing steps: Decombinator V4 was used to annotate TCR sequences for V gene, J gene and CDR3. Expanded TCRs were defined as changing significantly between any two time points under a Poisson model with p below 0.0001. TCR abundances were normalised to the total number of TCRs sequenced per sample and expressed as counts per million. MAIT TCRs were defined by TRAV1-2 paired with TRAJ12, TRAJ20 or TRAJ33, and iNKT TCRs by TRAV10 paired with TRAJ18. A search of VDJdb, accessed on 1 November 2021, was run for TCRs annotated to CMV, EBV and SARS-CoV-2, with TCRs annotated for multiple antigens excluded. TCRdb took the public reads, trimmed them with fastp at Q25, ran MiXCR for clone calling and kept in-frame beta chains. Rows merge per CDR3 protein into single entries with the most common DNA and genes. What appears here as the V and J calls and clone size reflects TCRdb's work, not the paper's. A total of more than 35,000 distinct CDR3 sequences appear in this sample, roughly 5% of them only once. More than 25% of the sample is in the top ten clones.

The V and J segments used are TRBV7-2 and TRBJ2-7; 8 of the junction bases match TRBD1. Specimen: whole blood. The TCR originated in an adult who was a healthcare worker with PCR-confirmed SARS-CoV-2 infection or an uninfected control (not recorded which). The CDR3 is CASSFGQGPYEQYF. The DNA reads as follows: TGTGCCAGCAGCTTCGGACAGGGCCCCTACGAGCAGTACTTC. When the CDR3 is completed using the reference TRBV7-2 and TRBJ2-7 genes on either side, the full variable domain is GAGVSQSPSNKVTEKGKDVELRCDPISGHTALYWYRQSLGQGLEFLIYFQGNSAPDKSGLPSDRFSAERTGGSVSTLTIQRTQQEDSAVYLCASSFGQGPYEQYFGPGTRLTVT.